Sequencing of this T cell receptor (beta chain) was carried out in a study of T cells in localized non-small cell lung cancer. The study, taken as a whole, reports: Median detection of top 100 tumor clones in adjacent lung was around 57 clones. Among blood samples, higher T cell density accompanied longer overall survival. Adjacent uninvolved lung had the highest clonality, suggesting focused antigen responses. Heterogeneity remains possible because sequencing was limited to only one tumor region.

With 1 base removed from V and 2 bases from J, the gap between germline ends came to 9 bases. Germline CDR1 is LGHNA and CDR2 is YNFKEQ. The CDR3 runs to 14 residues. Worth noting for this clone: Its antigen remains unidentified.

Using immunoSEQ multiplex PCR, the repertoire was profiled, and TCRdb retains in-frame clones only, with some absent. The table has some 19,000 clones, 70% to 85% seen once. This TCR was sampled from a man between 40 and 70 years old with stage I lung adenocarcinoma. Sequences were derived from peripheral blood, sampled before any cancer treatment. The V and J genes are TRBV4-2 and TRBJ2-7; the D gene is possibly TRBD1 (6 bases). The CDR3 DNA sequence: TGTGCCAGCAGCCAAGGACAGGACACCTACGAGCAGTACTTC. Translation: CASSQGQDTYEQYF.